Many counts were recorded for the clone carrying this TCR beta chain. The antigen is unknown. The TCR beta CDR3 regions underwent amplification using RNA transcripts as the source. Carried out on the TCR CDR3, a first-round RT-PCR used the HTBI primer set. TCRdb ran MiXCR on the multiplex PCR reads and lists one entry per CDR3 protein. Found here are 200,000 or so distinct CDR3 sequences, around 17% of them singletons; the top ten hold roughly 49%. The data belong to a study of T cells in Graves' hyperthyroidism and ophthalmopathy. Whole-study findings and limits: Most expanded thyroid clonotypes above 0.001 recurred in blood.

Germline CDR1 SEHNR, CDR2 FQNEAQ (reference sequence). CDR3 length equals 14 residues. V dropped 5 bases and J dropped 4; count of bases not matched to a gene: 6. This TCR came from a woman in her 50s with Graves' hyperthyroidism. Sequenced sample: blood. The V call is TRBV7-9, the J call TRBJ1-1, with 8 bases lining up with TRBD1. This chain's CDR3 is CASSLTGDVTEAFF. For the CDR3, the DNA is TGTGCCAGCAGCCTGACAGGGGATGTCACTGAAGCTTTCTTT. Looking up the rest from reference TRBV7-9 and TRBJ1-1 gives the full variable domain: DTGVSQNPRHKITKRGQNVTFRCDPISEHNRLYWYRQTLGQGPEFLTYFQNEAQLEKSRLLSDRFSAERPKGSFSTLEIQRTEQGDSAMYLCASSLTGDVTEAFFGQGTRLTVV.